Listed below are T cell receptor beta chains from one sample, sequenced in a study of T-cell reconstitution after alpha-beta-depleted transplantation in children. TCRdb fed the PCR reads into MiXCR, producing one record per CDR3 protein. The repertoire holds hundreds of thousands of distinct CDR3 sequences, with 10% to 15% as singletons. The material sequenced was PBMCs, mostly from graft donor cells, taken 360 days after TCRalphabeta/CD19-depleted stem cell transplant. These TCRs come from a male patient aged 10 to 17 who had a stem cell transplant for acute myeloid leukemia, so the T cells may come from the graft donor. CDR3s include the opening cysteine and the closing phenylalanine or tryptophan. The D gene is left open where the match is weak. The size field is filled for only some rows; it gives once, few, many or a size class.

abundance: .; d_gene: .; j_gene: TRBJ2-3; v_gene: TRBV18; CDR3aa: CASSSTADTQYF
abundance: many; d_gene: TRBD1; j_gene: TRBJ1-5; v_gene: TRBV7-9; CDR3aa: CASSIQGAGQPQHF
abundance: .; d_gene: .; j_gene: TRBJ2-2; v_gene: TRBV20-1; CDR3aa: CSAREFRPNTGELFF
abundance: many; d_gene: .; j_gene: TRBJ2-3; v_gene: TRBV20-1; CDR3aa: CSASAHSSTDTQYF
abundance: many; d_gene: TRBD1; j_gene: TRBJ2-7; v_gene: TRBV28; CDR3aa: CASSPRTGRGHEQYF
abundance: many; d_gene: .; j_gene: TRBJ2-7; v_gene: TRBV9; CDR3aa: CASSVEVGEQYF
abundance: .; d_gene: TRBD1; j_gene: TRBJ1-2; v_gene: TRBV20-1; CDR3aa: CSARATGGENGYTF
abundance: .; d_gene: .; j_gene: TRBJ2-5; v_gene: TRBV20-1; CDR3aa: CSASPGGGLGETQYF
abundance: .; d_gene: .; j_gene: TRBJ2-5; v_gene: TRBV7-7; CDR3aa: CASSFSQGSGTQYF
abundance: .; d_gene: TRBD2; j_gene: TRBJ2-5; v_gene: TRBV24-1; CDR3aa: CATSDITGGLWETQYF
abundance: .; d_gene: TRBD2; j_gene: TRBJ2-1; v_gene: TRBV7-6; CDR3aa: CASSPNAPAGVENEQFF
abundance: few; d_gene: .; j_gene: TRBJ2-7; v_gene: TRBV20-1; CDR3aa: CSASGGNPYEQYF
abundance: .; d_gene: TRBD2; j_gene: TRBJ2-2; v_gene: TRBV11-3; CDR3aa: CASSLGPAGGPGELFF
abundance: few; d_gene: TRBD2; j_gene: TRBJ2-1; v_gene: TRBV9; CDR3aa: CASSVVFGGGVNEQFF
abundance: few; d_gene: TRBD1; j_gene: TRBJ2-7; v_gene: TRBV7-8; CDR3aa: CASSPGLRDRGVDEQYF
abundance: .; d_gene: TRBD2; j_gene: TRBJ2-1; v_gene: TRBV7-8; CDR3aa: CASSLRTSGRVRYEQFF
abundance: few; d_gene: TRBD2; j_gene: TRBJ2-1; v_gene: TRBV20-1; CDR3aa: CSALAQGAGYYNEQFF
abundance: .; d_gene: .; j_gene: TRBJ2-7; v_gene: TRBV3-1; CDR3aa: CASSQDVTTLSYEQYF
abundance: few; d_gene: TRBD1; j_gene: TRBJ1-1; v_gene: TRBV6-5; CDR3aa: CASSYRQGLSEAFF
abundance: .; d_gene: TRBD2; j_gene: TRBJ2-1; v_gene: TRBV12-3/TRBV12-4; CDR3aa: CASSSVVGLAGEQFF
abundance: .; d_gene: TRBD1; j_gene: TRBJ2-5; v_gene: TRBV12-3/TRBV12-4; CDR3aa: CASSPGTGGGQETQYF
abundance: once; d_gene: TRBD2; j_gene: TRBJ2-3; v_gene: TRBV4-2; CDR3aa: CASSQVTGLAGVTDTQYF
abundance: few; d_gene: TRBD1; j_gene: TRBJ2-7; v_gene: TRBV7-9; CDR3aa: CASSFLTGLGTYEQYF
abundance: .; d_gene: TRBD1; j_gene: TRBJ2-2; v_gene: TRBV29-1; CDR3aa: CSPARQGNTGELFF
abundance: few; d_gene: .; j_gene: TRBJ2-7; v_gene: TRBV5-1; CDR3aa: CASSFNRNSYEQYF
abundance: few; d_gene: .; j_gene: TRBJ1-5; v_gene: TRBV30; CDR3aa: CAWSVDSNQPQHF
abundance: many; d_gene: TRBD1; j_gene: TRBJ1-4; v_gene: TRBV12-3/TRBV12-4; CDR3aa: CASSPRDRTENEKLFF
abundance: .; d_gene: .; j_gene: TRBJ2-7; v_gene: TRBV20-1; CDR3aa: CSARAPVPYEQYF
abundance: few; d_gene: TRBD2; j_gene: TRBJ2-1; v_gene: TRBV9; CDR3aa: CASSVGGSLWEQFF
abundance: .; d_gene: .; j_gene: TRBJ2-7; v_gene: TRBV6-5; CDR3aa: CASSYSRGLNEQYF
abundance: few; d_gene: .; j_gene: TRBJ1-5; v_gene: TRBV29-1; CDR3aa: CSVRDISPNQPQHF
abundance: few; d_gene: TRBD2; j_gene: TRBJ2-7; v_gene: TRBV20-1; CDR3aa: CSARDPREGHEQYF
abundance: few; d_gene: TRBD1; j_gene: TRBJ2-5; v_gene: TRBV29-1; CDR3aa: CTGTGLETQYF
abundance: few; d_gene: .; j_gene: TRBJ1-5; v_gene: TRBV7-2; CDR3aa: CASSPTGIWEPQHF
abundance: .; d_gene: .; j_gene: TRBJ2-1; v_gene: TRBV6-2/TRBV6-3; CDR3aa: CASRTLGGDEQFF
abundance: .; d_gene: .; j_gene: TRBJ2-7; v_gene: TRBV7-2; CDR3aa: CASSGGGGGWYEQYF
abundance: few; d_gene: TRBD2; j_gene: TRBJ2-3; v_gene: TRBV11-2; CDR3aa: CASSRTSGRSLVKVADTQYF
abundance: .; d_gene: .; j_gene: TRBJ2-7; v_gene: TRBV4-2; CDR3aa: CASSQESGLSYEQYF
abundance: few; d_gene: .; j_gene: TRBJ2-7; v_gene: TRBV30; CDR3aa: CAWSALTGLEEQYF
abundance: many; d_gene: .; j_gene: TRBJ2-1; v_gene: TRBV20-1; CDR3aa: CSAAGPGAEQFF
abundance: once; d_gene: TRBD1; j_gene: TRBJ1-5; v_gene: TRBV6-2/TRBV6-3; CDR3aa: CASSYSLRGGAYNQPQHF
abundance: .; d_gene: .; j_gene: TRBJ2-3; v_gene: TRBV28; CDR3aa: CASSSPHDRTDTQYF
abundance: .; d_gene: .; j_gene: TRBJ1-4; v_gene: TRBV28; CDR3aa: CASSLQGSNEKLFF
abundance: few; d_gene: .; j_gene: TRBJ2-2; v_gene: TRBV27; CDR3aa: CASRQYPFRGRSTGELFF
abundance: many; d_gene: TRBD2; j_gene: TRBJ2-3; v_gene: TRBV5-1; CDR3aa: CASSFDPSGRDTQYF
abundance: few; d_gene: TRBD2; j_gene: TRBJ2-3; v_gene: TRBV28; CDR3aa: CASSRILAGGREDTQYF
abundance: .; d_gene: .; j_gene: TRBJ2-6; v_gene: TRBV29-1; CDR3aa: CSVALLGVASGANVLTF
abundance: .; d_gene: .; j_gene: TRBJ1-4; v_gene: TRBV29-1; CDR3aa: CSVGVEKLFF
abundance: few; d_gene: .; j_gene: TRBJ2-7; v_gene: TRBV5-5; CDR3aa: CASSAEGLSYEQYF
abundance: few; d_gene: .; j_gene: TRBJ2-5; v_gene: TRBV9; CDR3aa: CASSVGSTRETQYF
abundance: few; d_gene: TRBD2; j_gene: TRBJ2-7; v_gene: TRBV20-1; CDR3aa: CSAGGGLKVSGRAEYEQYF
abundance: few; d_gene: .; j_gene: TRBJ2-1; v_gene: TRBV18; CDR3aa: CASSPLGSRDEQFF
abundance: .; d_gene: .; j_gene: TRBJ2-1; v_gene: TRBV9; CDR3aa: CASKRDNEQFF
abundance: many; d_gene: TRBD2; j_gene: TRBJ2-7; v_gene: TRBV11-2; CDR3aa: CASSLGTSGQIWVHEQYF
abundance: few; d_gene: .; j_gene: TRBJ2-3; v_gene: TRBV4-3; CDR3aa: CASSQDEADPSTDTQYF